The 9 T cell receptor beta chains listed next were all sequenced from one sample in a study of shared clonotypes between healthy human individuals. The protocol was immunoSEQ multiplex PCR, while the TCRdb copy is restricted to in-frame clones and leaves out a portion. This table has approximately 320,000 clones, roughly 87% appearing once. Sequenced sample: memory CD8+ T cells sorted from blood. Described subset: CD45RO+ cells pooled with CCR7-negative TemRA cells. Every receptor here comes from a man aged 18 to 30 in good health.

V and J are TRBV2 and TRBJ2-7; a weak D match, TRBD2 (5 bases). CDR1 and CDR2 (germline): SNHLY, FYNNEI. The V end was cut by 3 bases, the J end by 3 bases, with 9 bases between. CDR3 size: 13 residues. This CDR3 reads CASSDGVFYEQYF. The CDR3 nucleotides are TGTGCCAGCAGTGACGGGGTCTTCTACGAGCAGTACTTC.

V gene TRBV11-2 combines with J gene TRBJ2-2, with 7 nucleotides matching TRBD1. V was clipped by 4 bases and J by 3 bases; unmatched bases: 2. Germline assignment: CDR1 SGHAT and CDR2 FQNNGV. The CDR3 contains 14 residues. The CDR3 loop is CASSSDRDTGELFF. Written as DNA, the CDR3 is TGTGCCAGCAGCTCAGACAGGGACACCGGGGAGCTGTTTTTT.

The chain uses TRBV7-9 and TRBJ2-3, with 10 bases matching TRBD2. Per germline, CDR1 SEHNR and CDR2 FQNEAQ (reference sequence). The CDR3 sequence is 15 residues long. The V and J ends lost 3 bases and 8 bases, in that order; junction bases with no gene match: 8. This CDR3 is CASSLYTGTSVTQYF. The DNA for the CDR3 is TGTGCCAGCAGCTTGTACACCGGGACTAGCGTTACGCAGTATTTT.

This clone showed up just once. This chain connects TRBV30 to TRBJ2-3, with 8 bases lining up with TRBD2. The J segment lost 0 bases and the V segment lost 3 bases, leaving 2 bases of the junction unmatched. CDR3 length: 14 amino acids. Germline V CDR1 and CDR2: GTSNPN, SVGIG (reference sequence). The CDR3: CAWSTSGSTDTQYF. CDR3 bases: TGTGCCTGGAGCACTAGCGGAAGCACAGATACGCAGTATTTT. Complete variable domain (other parts from reference TRBV30 and TRBJ2-3): SQTIHQWPATLVQPVGSPLSLECTVEGTSNPNLYWYRQAAGRGLQLLFYSVGIGQISSEVPQNLSASRPQDRQFILSSKKLLLSDSGFYLCAWSTSGSTDTQYFGPGTRLTVL.

The CDR3 loop is CASSGLAGTDEQFF. The CDR3 nucleotides are TGCGCCAGCAGTGGACTAGCGGGAACAGATGAGCAGTTCTTC. V gene TRBV10-2 combines with J gene TRBJ2-1; 11 nucleotides match TRBD2. The V gene's germline CDR1 is WSHSY and CDR2 SAAADI. This CDR3 has 14 residues. The ends lost 4 bases at V and 8 bases at J; junction bases unmatched: 4.

This chain uses TRBV4-3 with TRBJ1-6, with D possibly being TRBD1 (6 bases). The CDR3 has 15 residues. The germline gives CDR1 LGHNA, CDR2 YSLEER. V was trimmed by 3 bases and J by 3 bases, leaving 9 bases between them. The CDR3 sequence is CASSQLTGYNSPLHF. CDR3 coding DNA: TGCGCCAGCAGCCAGTTGACAGGCTATAATTCACCCCTCCACTTT.

This chain joins TRBV19 and TRBJ1-2; no clear D gene. The CDR3 loop spans 12 amino acids. Germline loops: CDR1 LNHDA, CDR2 SQIVND (reference sequence). The V end was cut by 6 bases, the J end by 8 bases, with 13 bases between. The DNA for the CDR3 is TGTGCCAGTAGCCCTGGGGTAGGCGGCTACACCTTC. It yields the protein CASSPGVGGYTF.

The chain joins TRBV6-5 to TRBJ1-1, with a tentative D call TRBD1 (5 bases). Germline V gives CDR1 MNHEY, CDR2 SVGAGI. The V gene lost 11 bases and the J gene lost 6 bases, with 13 bases spanning the gap. The CDR3 is 11 amino acids. The CDR3, as DNA: TGTGCCTCCACTGGGGGGGCTGAAGCTTTCTTT. Its protein product is CASTGGAEAFF.

This clone was counted between two and nine times. V and J are TRBV6-7 and TRBJ1-2; 9 bases fit TRBD1. TRBV6-7 is classed as an ORF, of uncertain function. Trimming removed 6 bases from V and 3 bases from J; junction bases left unmatched: 8. CDR3 size: 15 residues. DNA of the CDR3: TGTGCCAGCAGGGATACAGGGGGCAGTTACTATGGCTACACCTTC. It specifies CASRDTGGSYYGYTF.